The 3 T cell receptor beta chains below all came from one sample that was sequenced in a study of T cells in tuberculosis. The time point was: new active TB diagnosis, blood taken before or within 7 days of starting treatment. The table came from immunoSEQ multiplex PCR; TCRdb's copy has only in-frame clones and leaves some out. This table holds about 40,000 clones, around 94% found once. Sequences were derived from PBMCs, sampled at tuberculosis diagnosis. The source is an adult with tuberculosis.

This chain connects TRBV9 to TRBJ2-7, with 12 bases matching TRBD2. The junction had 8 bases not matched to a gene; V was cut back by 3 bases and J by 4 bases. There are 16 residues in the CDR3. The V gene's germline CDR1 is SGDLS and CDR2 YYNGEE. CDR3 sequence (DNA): TGTGCCAGCAGCGAATACCCTAGCGGGGGGGTTTACGAGCAGTACTTC. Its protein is CASSEYPSGGVYEQYF. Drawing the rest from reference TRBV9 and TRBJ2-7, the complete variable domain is DSGVTQTPKHLITATGQRVTLRCSPRSGDLSVYWYQQSLDQGLQFLIQYYNGEERAKGNILERFSAQQFPDLHSELNLSSLELGDSALYFCASSEYPSGGVYEQYFGPGTRLTVT.

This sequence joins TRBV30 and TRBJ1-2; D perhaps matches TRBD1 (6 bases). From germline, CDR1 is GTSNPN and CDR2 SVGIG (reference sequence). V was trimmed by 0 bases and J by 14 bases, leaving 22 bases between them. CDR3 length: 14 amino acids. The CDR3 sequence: CAWSVSTTGLHRTF. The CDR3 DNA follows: TGTGCCTGGAGTGTATCTACTACAGGGTTGCATCGGACCTTC. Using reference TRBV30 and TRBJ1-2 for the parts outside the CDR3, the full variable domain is SQTIHQWPATLVQPVGSPLSLECTVEGTSNPNLYWYRQAAGRGLQLLFYSVGIGQISSEVPQNLSASRPQDRQFILSSKKLLLSDSGFYLCAWSVSTTGLHRTFGSGTRLTVV.

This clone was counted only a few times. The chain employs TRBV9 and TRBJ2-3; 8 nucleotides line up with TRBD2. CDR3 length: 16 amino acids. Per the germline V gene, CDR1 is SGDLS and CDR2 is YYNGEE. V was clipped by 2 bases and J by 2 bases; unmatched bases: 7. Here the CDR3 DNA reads TGTGCCAGCAGCGTCGAGTCTAGCGGGTACACAGATACGCAGTATTTT. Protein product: CASSVESSGYTDTQYF. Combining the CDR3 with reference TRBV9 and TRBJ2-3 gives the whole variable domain DSGVTQTPKHLITATGQRVTLRCSPRSGDLSVYWYQQSLDQGLQFLIQYYNGEERAKGNILERFSAQQFPDLHSELNLSSLELGDSALYFCASSVESSGYTDTQYFGPGTRLTVL.